This T cell receptor beta chain appears in the sequencing data of a study of T-cell memory formation after mild COVID-19. Study in general: In these data, TCR clusters were largely donor specific.

This clonotype was detected only a few times. Its antigen remains unidentified. Whole-study findings and limits: CD4+ contracting clones were mainly CM and EM; CD8+ ones, EMRA. Pre-infection memory contained some responding clones, which suggested that cross-reactive memory had joined. CD4/CD8 balance characterized clones contracting day 15 to 85, and CD4+ skew characterized later expanders.

Per germline, CDR1 DFQATT and CDR2 SNEGSKA (reference sequence). The trim removed 2 bases at V and 5 bases at J, leaving 12 bases unmatched. The CDR3 has 16 residues. TCRdb fed the 5' RACE reads into MiXCR, producing one record per CDR3 protein. Here the sample spans about 320,000 distinct CDR3 sequences, 14% being singletons. This clonotype was sampled from a man aged 18 to 35 who had mild COVID-19 (a few samples of this study predate the infection). Cell type and time point are not known. Sequencing was carried out using PBMCs or a T cell subset sorted from them (not recorded which). The chain carries TRBV20-1 and TRBJ1-2; TRBD1 aligns across 9 bases. The CDR3 DNA is TGCAGTGCTAGATCCACAGGGGGCCCATCCTTTTATGGCTACACCTTC. Its translation: CSARSTGGPSFYGYTF.